A selection of T cell receptor beta chains follows, all from one sample in a study of spatial heterogeneity in lung cancer. MiXCR, run by TCRdb on the 5' RACE reads, gives a single entry per CDR3 protein. Among some 15,000 distinct CDR3 sequences listed, 13% to 15% were seen once. Material: PBMCs, obtained at surgery. The receptors were sampled from a male donor with early-stage non-small cell lung cancer. Each CDR3 is given with its conserved first and last residue. The D gene is left open where the match is weak. Only some rows state a clone size, as once, few, many or a class for expanded clones.

v_gene	d_gene	j_gene	abundance	CDR3nt	CDR3aa
TRBV7-9	-	TRBJ2-5	many	TGTGCCAGCAGCTTAGTGGCAGGACTACAAGAGACCCAGTACTTC	CASSLVAGLQETQYF
TRBV28	-	TRBJ2-1	-	TGTGCCAGCAGTTTGAACAGGGTGAATGAGCAGTTCTTC	CASSLNRVNEQFF
TRBV5-4	-	TRBJ2-5	many	TGTGCCAGCAGCTTTGACAGGTCACAGAAAGAGACCCAGTACTTC	CASSFDRSQKETQYF
TRBV20-1	-	TRBJ1-2	many	TGCAGTGCTATGTGGGCGGGCTACACCTTC	CSAMWAGYTF
TRBV5-1	TRBD1	TRBJ2-3	-	TGCGCCAGCAGCCCTCGGACAGGGGTGGATACGCAGTATTTT	CASSPRTGVDTQYF
TRBV7-2	TRBD2	TRBJ2-7	-	TGTGCCAGCAGCTCTCCGGGACTAGGATTATACGAGCAGTACTTC	CASSSPGLGLYEQYF
TRBV6-2/TRBV6-3	-	TRBJ2-2	-	TGTGCCAGCAGTTTGAGTCTACGACAGGACGCGAACACCGGGGAGCTGTTTTTT	CASSLSLRQDANTGELFF
TRBV7-9	TRBD1	TRBJ2-3	few	TGTGCCAGCAGCACGGACAGGGGGTGGAACACAGATACGCAGTATTTT	CASSTDRGWNTDTQYF
TRBV13	TRBD1	TRBJ1-2	few	TGTGCCAGCAGCGTCCAGGGGGACGGGCATGGCTACACCTTC	CASSVQGDGHGYTF
TRBV11-2	-	TRBJ2-2	few	TGTGCCAGCAGCTTAGATCCTGAGCAAGCGAACACCGGGGAGCTGTTTTTT	CASSLDPEQANTGELFF
TRBV5-1	-	TRBJ2-2	many	TGCGCCAGCAGCTTGGTCACGTCGGAGACCGGGGAGCTGTTTTTT	CASSLVTSETGELFF
TRBV29-1	-	TRBJ1-2	many	TGCGCTTGGAGCTACAGGGTCGGTGGCTACACCTTC	CAWSYRVGGYTF
TRBV6-1	TRBD1	TRBJ2-3	few	TGTGCCAGCAGTGACAGGGGGCCCACAGATACGCAGTATTTT	CASSDRGPTDTQYF
TRBV20-1	-	TRBJ1-2	-	TGCAGTGCCCAGAGGGGGGAGGGAATTAACTATGGCTACACCTTC	CSAQRGEGINYGYTF
TRBV28	-	TRBJ2-1	-	TGTGCCAGCAGCCTTGGTGGTTACAATGAGCAGTTCTTC	CASSLGGYNEQFF
TRBV4-1	TRBD1	TRBJ2-1	once	TGCGCCAGCAGCCAGGGACAGGGATTAAACAATGAGCAGTTCTTC	CASSQGQGLNNEQFF
TRBV20-1	-	TRBJ1-2	few	TGCAGTGCCTACTGGGCCGGGGGTAACTATGGCTACACCTTC	CSAYWAGGNYGYTF
TRBV20-1	TRBD1	TRBJ1-6	few	TGCAGTGCTAGGGGACAGGGAACGCCACCCCTCCACTTT	CSARGQGTPPLHF
TRBV19	-	TRBJ1-5	many	TGTGCCAGTAGTGCTCGGGCCCGGCTCAATCAGCCCCAGCATTTT	CASSARARLNQPQHF
TRBV28	-	TRBJ2-3	many	TGTGCCAGCATTAGCGTTCCGGGCACAGATACGCAGTATTTT	CASISVPGTDTQYF
TRBV20-1	TRBD1	TRBJ1-6	-	TGCAGTGCGCAGGGACAGGGAGATAATTCACCCCTCCACTTT	CSAQGQGDNSPLHF
TRBV11-2	TRBD2	TRBJ2-3	few	TGTGCCTCCGGACTAGCGGGCCCCGTATCTACGCAGTATTTT	CASGLAGPVSTQYF
TRBV24-1	TRBD1	TRBJ2-1	few	TGTGCCACCAGTGAGCCCGACAGGGGCGATTACAATGAGCAGTTCTTC	CATSEPDRGDYNEQFF
TRBV30	TRBD1	TRBJ2-7	many	TGTGCCTGGGGACAGGGTCCAGGGGAGCAGTACTTC	CAWGQGPGEQYF
TRBV20-1	TRBD1	TRBJ1-6	few	TGCAGTGTCAGAGCAGCAGGGGGCTTCAATTCACCCCTCCACTTT	CSVRAAGGFNSPLHF
TRBV3-1	-	TRBJ2-1	few	TGTGCCAGCAGCCAAGAAGGCGGCGTGTTCTTC	CASSQEGGVFF
TRBV5-4	TRBD1	TRBJ2-6	few	TGTGCCAGCAGAGACAGGGGTAGGACTGGGGCCAACGTCCTGACTTTC	CASRDRGRTGANVLTF
TRBV20-1	-	TRBJ2-3	few	TGCAGTGCTAGCGGGGCAGGGATGATAACAGATACGCAGTATTTT	CSASGAGMITDTQYF
TRBV5-1	TRBD1	TRBJ1-2	few	TGCGCCAGCAGGCCGGGACAGGGACCCTATGGCTACACCTTC	CASRPGQGPYGYTF
TRBV20-1	TRBD2	TRBJ2-1	-	TGCAGTGCTAGAGATAGCCTAGCGGGGTCGAATGAGCAGTTCTTC	CSARDSLAGSNEQFF
TRBV28	-	TRBJ1-2	few	TGTGCCAGCAGTTTTCCTCCGGTTAACTATGGCTACACCTTC	CASSFPPVNYGYTF
TRBV20-1	-	TRBJ2-2	few	TGCAGTGCTAGCCTAGAGAGTCGCGGGGAGCTGTTTTTT	CSASLESRGELFF
TRBV2	TRBD1	TRBJ2-6	-	TGTGCCAGCAGTGCCGGGACAGGGTTTGGGGCCAACGTCCTGACTTTC	CASSAGTGFGANVLTF
TRBV10-3	TRBD2	TRBJ2-7	few	TGTGCCATCAGCCCCGAGGGACTAGCGGGGGGCTGGGAGCAGTACTTC	CAISPEGLAGGWEQYF
TRBV20-1	-	TRBJ2-7	many	TGCAGTACAACAGGTACAGATCTCTACGAGCAGTACTTC	CSTTGTDLYEQYF
TRBV7-8	TRBD1	TRBJ1-1	-	TGTGCCAGCAGCCCTGGGACAGGGAAGTCCACTGAAGCTTTCTTT	CASSPGTGKSTEAFF
TRBV6-1	TRBD1	TRBJ2-3	many	TGTGCCAGCACAGCGGACAGGGCAATCGATACGCAGTATTTT	CASTADRAIDTQYF
TRBV7-9	-	TRBJ2-7	many	TGTGCCAGCAGCTTAGGACCGGGAACCTACGAGCAGTACTTC	CASSLGPGTYEQYF
TRBV28	TRBD1	TRBJ1-6	few	TGTGCCAGCAGTTTGACCGGGACAGGAGCTTCACCCCTCCACTTT	CASSLTGTGASPLHF
TRBV12-3/TRBV12-4	-	TRBJ1-3	many	TGTGCCAGCAGTTGGCTCTCTGGAAACACCATATATTTT	CASSWLSGNTIYF
TRBV10-3	TRBD2	TRBJ2-7	-	TGTGCCATCCGCTTGACTAGCGGGGGGGGTTACGAGCAGTACTTC	CAIRLTSGGGYEQYF
TRBV9	TRBD1	TRBJ1-1	medium-sized	TGTGCCAGCAGCGCCAGACAGGGAAGTCATACTGAAGCTTTCTTT	CASSARQGSHTEAFF
TRBV10-3	-	TRBJ2-7	-	TGTGCCACTACACACAGCTCCTACGAGCAGTACTTC	CATTHSSYEQYF
TRBV29-1	TRBD1	TRBJ1-1	-	TGCAGCGTAAACACACCGGGACAGGGGTTGATGGCTGAAGCTTTCTTT	CSVNTPGQGLMAEAFF
TRBV7-6	-	TRBJ1-1	few	TGTGCCAGCAGCCCGACTGTCGGGGTTACTGAAGCTTTCTTT	CASSPTVGVTEAFF
TRBV20-1	-	TRBJ2-3	few	TGCAGTGCTAGAAAGGGTGGCACAGATACGCAGTATTTT	CSARKGGTDTQYF
TRBV11-2	TRBD1	TRBJ2-1	-	TGTGCCAGCAGCTCCGACAGGGGTCGGTGGCAGTTCTTC	CASSSDRGRWQFF
TRBV12-3/TRBV12-4	-	TRBJ2-5	many	TGTGCCAGCAGTTTAGGAGCCGGGGGTCCCTCCTTTCAGGGCCAAGAGACCCAGTACTTC	CASSLGAGGPSFQGQETQYF
TRBV29-1	-	TRBJ1-2	-	TGCAGCGTTAACAGTCACTATGGCTACACCTTC	CSVNSHYGYTF
TRBV11-2	-	TRBJ2-7	many	TGTGCCAGCAGCTTAGTGGTGGGGCGCCGATACTTC	CASSLVVGRRYF